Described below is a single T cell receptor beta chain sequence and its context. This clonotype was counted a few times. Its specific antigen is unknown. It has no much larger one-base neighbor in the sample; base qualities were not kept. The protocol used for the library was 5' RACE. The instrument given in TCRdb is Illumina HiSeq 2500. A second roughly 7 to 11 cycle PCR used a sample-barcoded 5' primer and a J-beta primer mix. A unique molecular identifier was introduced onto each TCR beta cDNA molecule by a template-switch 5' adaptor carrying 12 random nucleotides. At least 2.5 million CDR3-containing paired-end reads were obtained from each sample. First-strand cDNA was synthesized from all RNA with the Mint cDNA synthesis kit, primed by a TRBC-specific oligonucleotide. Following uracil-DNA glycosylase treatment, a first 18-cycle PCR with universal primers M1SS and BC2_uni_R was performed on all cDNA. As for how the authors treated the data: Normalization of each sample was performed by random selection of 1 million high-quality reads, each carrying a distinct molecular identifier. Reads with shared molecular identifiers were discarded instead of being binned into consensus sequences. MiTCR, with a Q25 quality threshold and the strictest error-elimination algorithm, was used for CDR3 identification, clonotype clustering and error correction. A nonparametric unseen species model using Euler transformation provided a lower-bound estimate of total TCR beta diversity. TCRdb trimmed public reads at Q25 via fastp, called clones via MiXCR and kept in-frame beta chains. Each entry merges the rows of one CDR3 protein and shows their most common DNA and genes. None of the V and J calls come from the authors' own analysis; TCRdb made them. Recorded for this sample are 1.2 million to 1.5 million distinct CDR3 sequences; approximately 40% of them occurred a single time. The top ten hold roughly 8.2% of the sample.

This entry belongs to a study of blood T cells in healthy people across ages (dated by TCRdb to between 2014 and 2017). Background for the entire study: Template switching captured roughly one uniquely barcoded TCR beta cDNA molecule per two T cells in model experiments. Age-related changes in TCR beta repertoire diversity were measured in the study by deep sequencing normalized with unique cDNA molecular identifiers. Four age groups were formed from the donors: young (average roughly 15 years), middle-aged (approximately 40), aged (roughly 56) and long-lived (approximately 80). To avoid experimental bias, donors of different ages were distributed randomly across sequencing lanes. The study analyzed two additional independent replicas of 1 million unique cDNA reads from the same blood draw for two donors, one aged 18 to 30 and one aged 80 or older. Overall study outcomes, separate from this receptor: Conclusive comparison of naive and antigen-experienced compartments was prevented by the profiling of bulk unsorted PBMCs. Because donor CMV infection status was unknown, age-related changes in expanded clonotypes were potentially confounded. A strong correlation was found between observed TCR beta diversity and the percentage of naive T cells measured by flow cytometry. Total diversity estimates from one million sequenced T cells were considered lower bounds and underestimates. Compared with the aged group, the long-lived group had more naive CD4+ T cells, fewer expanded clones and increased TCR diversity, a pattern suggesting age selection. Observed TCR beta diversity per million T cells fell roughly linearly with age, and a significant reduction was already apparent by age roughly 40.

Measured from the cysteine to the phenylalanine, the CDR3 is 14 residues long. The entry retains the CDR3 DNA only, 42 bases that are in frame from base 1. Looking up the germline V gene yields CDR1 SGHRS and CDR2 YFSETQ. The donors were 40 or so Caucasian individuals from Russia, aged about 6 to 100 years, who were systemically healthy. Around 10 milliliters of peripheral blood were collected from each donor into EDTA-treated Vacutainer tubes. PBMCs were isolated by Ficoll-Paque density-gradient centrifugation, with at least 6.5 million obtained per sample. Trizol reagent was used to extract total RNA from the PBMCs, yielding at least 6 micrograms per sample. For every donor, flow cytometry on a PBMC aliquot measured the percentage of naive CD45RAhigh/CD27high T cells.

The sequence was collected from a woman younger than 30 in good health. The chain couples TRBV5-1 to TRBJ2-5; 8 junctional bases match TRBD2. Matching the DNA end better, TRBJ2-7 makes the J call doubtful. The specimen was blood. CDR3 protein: CASGPGGSYYEQYF. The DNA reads TGCGCCAGCGGTCCGGGGGGGTCGTACTACGAGCAGTACTTC.